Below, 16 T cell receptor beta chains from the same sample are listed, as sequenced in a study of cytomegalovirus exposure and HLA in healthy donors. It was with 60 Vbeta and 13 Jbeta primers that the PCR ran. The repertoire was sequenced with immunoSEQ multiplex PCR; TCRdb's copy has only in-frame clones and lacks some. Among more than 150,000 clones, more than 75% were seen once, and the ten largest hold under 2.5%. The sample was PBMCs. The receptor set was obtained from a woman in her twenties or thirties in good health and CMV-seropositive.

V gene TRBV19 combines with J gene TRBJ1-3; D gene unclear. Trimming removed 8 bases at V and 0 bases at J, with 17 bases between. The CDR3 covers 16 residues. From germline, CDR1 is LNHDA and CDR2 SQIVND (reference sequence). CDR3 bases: TGTGCCAGTGGACTGGGATTTATGTTCTCTGGAAACACCATATATTTT. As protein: CASGLGFMFSGNTIYF.

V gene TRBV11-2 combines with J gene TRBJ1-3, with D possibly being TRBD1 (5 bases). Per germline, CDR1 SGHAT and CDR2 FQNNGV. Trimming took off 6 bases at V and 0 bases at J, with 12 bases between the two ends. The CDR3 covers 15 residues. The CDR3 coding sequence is TGTGCCAGCAGTCCAGGGCCCCTCTCTGGAAACACCATATATTTT. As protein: CASSPGPLSGNTIYF.

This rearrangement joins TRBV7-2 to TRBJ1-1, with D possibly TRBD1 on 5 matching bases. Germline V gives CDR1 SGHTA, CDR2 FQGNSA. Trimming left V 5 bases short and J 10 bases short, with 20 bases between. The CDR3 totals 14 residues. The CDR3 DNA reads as TGTGCCAGCAGCACTTCGACAGTACAAAAAAGAGCTTTCTTT. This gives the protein CASSTSTVQKRAFF.

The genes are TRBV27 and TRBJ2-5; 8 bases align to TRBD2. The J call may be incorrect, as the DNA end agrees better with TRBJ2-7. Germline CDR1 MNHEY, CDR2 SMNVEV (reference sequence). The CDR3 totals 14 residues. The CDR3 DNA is TGTGCCAGCAGCTCCGGGACTAGGGTCTACGAGCAGTACTTC. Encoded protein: CASSSGTRVYEQYF.

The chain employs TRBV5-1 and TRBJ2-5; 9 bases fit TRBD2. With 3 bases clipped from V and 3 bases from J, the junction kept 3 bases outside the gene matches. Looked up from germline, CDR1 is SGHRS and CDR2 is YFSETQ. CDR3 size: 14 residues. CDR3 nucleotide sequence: TGCGCCAGCAGCTGGGGACTAGCTAAAGAGACCCAGTACTTC. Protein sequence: CASSWGLAKETQYF.

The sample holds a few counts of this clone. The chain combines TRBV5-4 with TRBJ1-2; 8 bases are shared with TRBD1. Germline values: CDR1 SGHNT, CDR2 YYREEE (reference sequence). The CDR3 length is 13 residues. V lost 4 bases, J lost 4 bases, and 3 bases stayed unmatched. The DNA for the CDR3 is TGTGCCAGCAGCAGACAGGGGCTCTATGGCTACACCTTC. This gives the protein CASSRQGLYGYTF.

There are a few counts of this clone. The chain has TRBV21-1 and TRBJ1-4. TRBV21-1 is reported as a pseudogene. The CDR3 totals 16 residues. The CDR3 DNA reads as TGTGCCAGCAGCTCCCGGATGCCCGGGACTAATGAAAAACTGTTTTTT. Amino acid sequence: CASSSRMPGTNEKLFF.

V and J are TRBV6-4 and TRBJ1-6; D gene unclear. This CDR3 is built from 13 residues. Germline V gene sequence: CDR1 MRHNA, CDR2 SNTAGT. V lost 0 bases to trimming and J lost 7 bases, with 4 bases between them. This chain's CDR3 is CASSDSTNSPLHF. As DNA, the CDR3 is TGTGCCAGCAGTGACTCGACAAATTCACCCCTCCACTTT.

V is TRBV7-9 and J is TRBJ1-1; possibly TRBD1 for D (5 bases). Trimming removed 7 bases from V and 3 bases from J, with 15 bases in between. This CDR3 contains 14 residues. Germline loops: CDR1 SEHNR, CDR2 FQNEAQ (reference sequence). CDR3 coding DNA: TGTGCCAGCATCCTATGGGGGGAGGACACTGAAGCTTTCTTT. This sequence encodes CASILWGEDTEAFF. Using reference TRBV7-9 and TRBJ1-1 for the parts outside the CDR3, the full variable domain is DTGVSQNPRHKITKRGQNVTFRCDPISEHNRLYWYRQTLGQGPEFLTYFQNEAQLEKSRLLSDRFSAERPKGSFSTLEIQRTEQGDSAMYLCASILWGEDTEAFFGQGTRLTVV.

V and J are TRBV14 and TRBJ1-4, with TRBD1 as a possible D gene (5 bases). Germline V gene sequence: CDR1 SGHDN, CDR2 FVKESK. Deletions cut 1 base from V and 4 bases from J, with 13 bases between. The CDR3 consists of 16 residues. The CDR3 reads CASSQGIRDLNEKLFF. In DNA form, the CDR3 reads TGTGCCAGCAGCCAAGGAATCAGGGATCTTAATGAAAAACTGTTTTTT.

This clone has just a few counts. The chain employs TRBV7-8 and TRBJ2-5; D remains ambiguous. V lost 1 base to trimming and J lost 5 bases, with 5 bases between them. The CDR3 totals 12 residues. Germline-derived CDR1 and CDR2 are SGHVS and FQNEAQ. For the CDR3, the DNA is TGTGCCAGCAGCTTAGGTCCGGAGACCCAGTACTTC. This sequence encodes CASSLGPETQYF.

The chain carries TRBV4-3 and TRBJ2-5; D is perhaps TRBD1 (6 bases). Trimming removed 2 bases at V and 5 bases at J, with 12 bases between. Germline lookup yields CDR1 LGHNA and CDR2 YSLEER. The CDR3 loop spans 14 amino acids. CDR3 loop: CASSQFQGLETQYF. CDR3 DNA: TGCGCCAGCAGCCAATTTCAGGGGCTCGAGACCCAGTACTTC.

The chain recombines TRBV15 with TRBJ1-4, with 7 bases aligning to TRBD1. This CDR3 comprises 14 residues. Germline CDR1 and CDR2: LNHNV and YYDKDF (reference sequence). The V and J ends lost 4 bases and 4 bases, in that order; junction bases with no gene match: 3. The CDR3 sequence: CATSTYRGNEKLFF. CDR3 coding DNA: TGTGCCACCAGCACCTACAGGGGTAATGAAAAACTGTTTTTT. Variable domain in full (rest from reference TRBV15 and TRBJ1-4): DAMVIQNPRYQVTQFGKPVTLSCSQTLNHNVMYWYQQKSSQAPKLLFHYYDKDFNNEADTPDNFQSRRPNTSFCFLDIRSPGLGDTAMYLCATSTYRGNEKLFFGSGTQLSVL.

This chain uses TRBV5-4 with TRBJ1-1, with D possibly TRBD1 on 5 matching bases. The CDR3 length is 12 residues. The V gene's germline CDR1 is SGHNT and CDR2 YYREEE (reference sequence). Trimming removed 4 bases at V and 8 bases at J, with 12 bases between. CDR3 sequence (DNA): TGTGCCAGCAGCGGGGGAGGTGGGGAAGCTTTCTTT. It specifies CASSGGGGEAFF.

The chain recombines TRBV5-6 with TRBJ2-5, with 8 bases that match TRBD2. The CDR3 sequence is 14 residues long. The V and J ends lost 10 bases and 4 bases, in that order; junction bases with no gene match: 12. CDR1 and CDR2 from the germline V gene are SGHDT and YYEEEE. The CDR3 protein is CASQVGLAGETQYF. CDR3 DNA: TGTGCCTCCCAGGTAGGGCTAGCGGGAGAGACCCAGTACTTC.

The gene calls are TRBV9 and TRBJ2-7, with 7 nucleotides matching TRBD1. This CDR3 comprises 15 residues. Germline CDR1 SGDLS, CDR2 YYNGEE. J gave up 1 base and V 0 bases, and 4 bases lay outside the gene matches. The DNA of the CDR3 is TGTGCCAGCAGCGTAGGACAGGGTCGATCCTACGAGCAGTACTTC. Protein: CASSVGQGRSYEQYF.